This T cell receptor beta chain was captured in a study of beta chain features in type 1 diabetes. Study as a whole: Examination of sorted cells across all samples involved 98,000,000 or so cells. Study results and caveats: Compared with healthy donors, patients appeared to share more similar naive, central memory and regulatory TCRB repertoires.

Details on this clone: What it binds is not known.

V trimming: 8 bases; J trimming: 7 bases; junction bases outside the gene matches: 14. Germline V gives CDR1 SGDLS, CDR2 YYNGEE. This CDR3 comprises 15 residues. What was sequenced were expressed TCRB transcripts, since all of the isolated RNA had been reverse transcribed. Profiling relied on immunoSEQ multiplex PCR, and the TCRdb table lists in-frame clones only, not all of them. The data contain around 150,000 clones, approximately 8.1% of them seen just once; the ten biggest clones take up less than 0.85%. The clonotype was recovered from a man aged 18-30 years in good health. J is TRBJ1-3 and V is TRBV9; TRBD1 matches at 8 bases. The sample consisted of central memory CD4+ T cells from blood. This chain's CDR3 is CASSINWQGANTIYF. The CDR3 DNA reads as TGTGCCAGTAGTATTAACTGGCAGGGGGCCAACACCATATATTTT.